This is a list of T cell receptor beta chains from one sample in a study of molecular identifiers for immune sequencing clone quantification. TCRdb itself ran the PCR reads through MiXCR, one entry per CDR3 protein. This sample has about 640,000 distinct CDR3 sequences, with 20% found just once. Sequenced material: naive CD8+ T cells from blood, with Jurkat cell RNA spiked in. Every receptor here comes from a human donor in good health. Some libraries in this study had Jurkat cell RNA spiked in. Each CDR3 is given without its conserved first and last residue. A D gene is named only where the DNA matches it firmly.

CDR3 protein: ASSWATEHDEAF
V gene: TRBV5-4
D gene: -
J gene: TRBJ1-1

CDR3 protein: ASSRIYRTGGIGTGELF
V gene: TRBV9
D gene: TRBD1
J gene: TRBJ2-2

CDR3 protein: SAGGGTPNSPLH
V gene: TRBV20-1
D gene: -
J gene: TRBJ1-6

CDR3 protein: ASSPVAVGELF
V gene: TRBV9
D gene: -
J gene: TRBJ2-2

CDR3 protein: ASSIGQPNTEAF
V gene: TRBV19
D gene: -
J gene: TRBJ1-1

CDR3 protein: ASSSPGTYEQC
V gene: TRBV7-9
D gene: -
J gene: TRBJ2-7

CDR3 protein: ASSVVHLATDTQY
V gene: TRBV9
D gene: -
J gene: TRBJ2-3

CDR3 protein: ASSHQGQPPYNEQF
V gene: TRBV14
D gene: TRBD1
J gene: TRBJ2-1

CDR3 protein: ASSRIAGVGPYEQY
V gene: TRBV27
D gene: TRBD2
J gene: TRBJ2-7

CDR3 protein: ASSPSGTLFYEQY
V gene: TRBV7-9
D gene: -
J gene: TRBJ2-7

CDR3 protein: ASSPEVLFEQY
V gene: TRBV7-2
D gene: -
J gene: TRBJ2-7

CDR3 protein: ASSLVGGSYNEQF
V gene: TRBV11-2
D gene: -
J gene: TRBJ2-1

CDR3 protein: AWREDRAEQY
V gene: TRBV30
D gene: TRBD1
J gene: TRBJ2-7

CDR3 protein: ASSPRGQEVTEAF
V gene: TRBV7-9
D gene: TRBD1
J gene: TRBJ1-1

CDR3 protein: ASSFGQAGTDTQY
V gene: TRBV5-1
D gene: TRBD1
J gene: TRBJ2-3

CDR3 protein: ASSVGGGSSYNEQF
V gene: TRBV9
D gene: TRBD2
J gene: TRBJ2-1

CDR3 protein: ASGPLGEGRVEQY
V gene: TRBV27
D gene: TRBD2
J gene: TRBJ2-7

CDR3 protein: ASSYFTDTQY
V gene: TRBV6-2/TRBV6-3
D gene: -
J gene: TRBJ2-3

CDR3 protein: ASSPPRVAGVPATQY
V gene: TRBV3-1
D gene: TRBD2
J gene: TRBJ2-3

CDR3 protein: ASSPRQLLNTEAF
V gene: TRBV28
D gene: -
J gene: TRBJ1-1

CDR3 protein: ASSWTGQGIYEQY
V gene: TRBV7-2
D gene: TRBD1
J gene: TRBJ2-7

CDR3 protein: ASSPGQINYDYT
V gene: TRBV2
D gene: TRBD1
J gene: TRBJ1-2

CDR3 protein: ASSFQGLNSPLH
V gene: TRBV27
D gene: -
J gene: TRBJ1-6

CDR3 protein: ASSSNRDQSTDTQY
V gene: TRBV9
D gene: -
J gene: TRBJ2-3

CDR3 protein: ASSVDPLAGAGTEAF
V gene: TRBV9
D gene: -
J gene: TRBJ1-1

CDR3 protein: SARELGVDNEQF
V gene: TRBV20-1
D gene: -
J gene: TRBJ2-1

CDR3 protein: ASSTLAGGADTQY
V gene: TRBV7-9
D gene: TRBD2
J gene: TRBJ2-3

CDR3 protein: ASSHIAGGQLAGELF
V gene: TRBV3-1
D gene: TRBD2
J gene: TRBJ2-2

CDR3 protein: ASSYLGLAGVVTQY
V gene: TRBV6-2/TRBV6-3
D gene: TRBD2
J gene: TRBJ2-3

CDR3 protein: ASSLDSGTGMNTEAF
V gene: TRBV12-3/TRBV12-4
D gene: TRBD1
J gene: TRBJ1-1

CDR3 protein: SFRDRTSYEQY
V gene: TRBV29-1
D gene: TRBD1
J gene: TRBJ2-7

CDR3 protein: ASSVAGEGEAF
V gene: TRBV9
D gene: -
J gene: TRBJ1-1

CDR3 protein: ASSIGGSGTEAF
V gene: TRBV19
D gene: -
J gene: TRBJ1-1

CDR3 protein: ASSWVPGELF
V gene: TRBV5-4
D gene: -
J gene: TRBJ2-2

CDR3 protein: ASSCGLDYEQY
V gene: TRBV6-2/TRBV6-3
D gene: -
J gene: TRBJ2-7

CDR3 protein: ASKNPWTGLGEQY
V gene: TRBV6-2/TRBV6-3
D gene: -
J gene: TRBJ2-7

CDR3 protein: ASSLEAGGPEASQETQY
V gene: TRBV7-3
D gene: TRBD1
J gene: TRBJ2-5

CDR3 protein: ASSLAGLAGGYEQY
V gene: TRBV27
D gene: TRBD2
J gene: TRBJ2-7

CDR3 protein: ASSLWFQGQGAGNTIY
V gene: TRBV13
D gene: TRBD1
J gene: TRBJ1-3

CDR3 protein: ASSYTRGFDEQF
V gene: TRBV6-5
D gene: -
J gene: TRBJ2-1

CDR3 protein: ASSQDLREETQY
V gene: TRBV4-3
D gene: -
J gene: TRBJ2-5

CDR3 protein: ASSRTRAPYQETQY
V gene: TRBV6-5
D gene: TRBD2
J gene: TRBJ2-5

CDR3 protein: ASSPGTLATNEKLF
V gene: TRBV7-9
D gene: -
J gene: TRBJ1-4

CDR3 protein: ASSLRGQPPYNEQF
V gene: TRBV7-9
D gene: TRBD1
J gene: TRBJ2-1

CDR3 protein: ACSPVGSLGNEQF
V gene: TRBV13
D gene: -
J gene: TRBJ2-1

CDR3 protein: ASSRGWGTEAF
V gene: TRBV6-2/TRBV6-3
D gene: -
J gene: TRBJ1-1

CDR3 protein: ASSLLGQEYIQY
V gene: TRBV28
D gene: TRBD1
J gene: TRBJ2-4

CDR3 protein: ASSQDPDRGSTGELF
V gene: TRBV4-3
D gene: TRBD1
J gene: TRBJ2-2

CDR3 protein: ASSRGRGQDTEAF
V gene: TRBV14
D gene: TRBD1
J gene: TRBJ1-1

CDR3 protein: ASRTRDVYTYEQY
V gene: TRBV28
D gene: -
J gene: TRBJ2-7

CDR3 protein: ASRSDSTLDNEKLF
V gene: TRBV6-1
D gene: -
J gene: TRBJ1-4

CDR3 protein: ASSLGGQGAYNEQF
V gene: TRBV7-9
D gene: TRBD1
J gene: TRBJ2-1

CDR3 protein: ASSPNSMLSYEQY
V gene: TRBV4-3
D gene: -
J gene: TRBJ2-7

CDR3 protein: ASSQVGPAGPTYEQY
V gene: TRBV4-2
D gene: -
J gene: TRBJ2-7

CDR3 protein: ASSPRGGGATLHEDTQY
V gene: TRBV12-3/TRBV12-4
D gene: TRBD2
J gene: TRBJ2-3

CDR3 protein: ASSLGGIHEQY
V gene: TRBV7-9
D gene: -
J gene: TRBJ2-7

CDR3 protein: ASSADQAEKLF
V gene: TRBV19
D gene: -
J gene: TRBJ1-4

CDR3 protein: ASSIAPGGYNEQF
V gene: TRBV19
D gene: TRBD2
J gene: TRBJ2-1